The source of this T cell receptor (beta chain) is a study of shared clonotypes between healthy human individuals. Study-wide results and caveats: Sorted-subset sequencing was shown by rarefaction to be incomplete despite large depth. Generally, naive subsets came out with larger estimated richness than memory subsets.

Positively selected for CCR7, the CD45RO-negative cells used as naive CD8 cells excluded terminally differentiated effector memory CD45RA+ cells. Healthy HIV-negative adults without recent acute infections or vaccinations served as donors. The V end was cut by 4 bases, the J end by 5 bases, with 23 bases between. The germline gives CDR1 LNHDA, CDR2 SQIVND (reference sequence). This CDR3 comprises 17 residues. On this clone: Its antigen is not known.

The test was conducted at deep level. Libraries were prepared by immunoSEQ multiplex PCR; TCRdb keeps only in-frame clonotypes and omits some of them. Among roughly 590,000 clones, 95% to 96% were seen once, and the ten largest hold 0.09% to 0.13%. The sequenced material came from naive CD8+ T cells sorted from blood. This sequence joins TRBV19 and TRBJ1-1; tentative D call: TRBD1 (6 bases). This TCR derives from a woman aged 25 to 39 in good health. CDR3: CASSSRQATFGLTEAFF. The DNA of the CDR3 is TGTGCCAGTAGTAGCCGACAGGCGACGTTCGGGTTAACTGAAGCTTTCTTT.